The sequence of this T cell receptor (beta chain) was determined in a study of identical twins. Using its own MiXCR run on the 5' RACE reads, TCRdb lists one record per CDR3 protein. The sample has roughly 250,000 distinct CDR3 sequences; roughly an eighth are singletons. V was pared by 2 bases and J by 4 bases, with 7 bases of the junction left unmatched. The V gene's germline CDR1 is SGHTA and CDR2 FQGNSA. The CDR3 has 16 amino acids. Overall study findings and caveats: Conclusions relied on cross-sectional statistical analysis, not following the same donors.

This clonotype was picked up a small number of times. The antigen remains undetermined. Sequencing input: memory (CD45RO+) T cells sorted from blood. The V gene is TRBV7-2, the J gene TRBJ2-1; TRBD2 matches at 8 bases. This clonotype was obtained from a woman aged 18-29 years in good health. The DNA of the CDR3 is TGTGCCAGCAGCTTAACGGGAGGGCAAACATACAATGAGCAGTTCTTC. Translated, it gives CASSLTGGQTYNEQFF.